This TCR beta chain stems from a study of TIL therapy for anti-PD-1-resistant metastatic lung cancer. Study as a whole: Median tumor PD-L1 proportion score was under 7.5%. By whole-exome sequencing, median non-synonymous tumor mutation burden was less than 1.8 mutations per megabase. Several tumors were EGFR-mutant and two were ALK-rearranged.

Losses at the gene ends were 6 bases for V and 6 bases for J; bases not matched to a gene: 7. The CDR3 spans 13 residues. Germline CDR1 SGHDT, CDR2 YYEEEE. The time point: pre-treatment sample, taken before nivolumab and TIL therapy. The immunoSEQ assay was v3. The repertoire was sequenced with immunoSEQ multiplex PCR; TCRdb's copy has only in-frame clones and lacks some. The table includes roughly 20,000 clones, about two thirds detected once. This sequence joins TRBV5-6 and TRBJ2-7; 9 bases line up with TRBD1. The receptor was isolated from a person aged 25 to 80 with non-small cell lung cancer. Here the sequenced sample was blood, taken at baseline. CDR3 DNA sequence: TGTGCCAGCACCTGGACAGGGGTGGCCGAGCAGTACTTC. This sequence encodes CASTWTGVAEQYF.